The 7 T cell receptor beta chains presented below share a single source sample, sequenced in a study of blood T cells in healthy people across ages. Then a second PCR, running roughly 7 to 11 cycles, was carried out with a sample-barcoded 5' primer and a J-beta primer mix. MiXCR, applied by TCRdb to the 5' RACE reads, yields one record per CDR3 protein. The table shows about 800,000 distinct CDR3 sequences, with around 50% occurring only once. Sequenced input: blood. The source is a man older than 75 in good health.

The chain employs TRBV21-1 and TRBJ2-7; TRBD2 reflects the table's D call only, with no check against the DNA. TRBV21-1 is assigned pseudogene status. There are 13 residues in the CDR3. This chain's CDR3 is CASSKEGSYEQYF. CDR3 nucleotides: TGTGCCAGCAGCAAAGAGGGCAGCTACGAGCAGTACTTC.

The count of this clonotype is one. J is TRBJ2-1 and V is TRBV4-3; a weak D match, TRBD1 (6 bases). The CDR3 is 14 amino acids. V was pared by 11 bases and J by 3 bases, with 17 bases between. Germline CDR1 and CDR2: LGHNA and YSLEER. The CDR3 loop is CALQGKGVYNEQFF. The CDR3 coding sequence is TGCGCCTTACAAGGGAAGGGGGTCTACAATGAGCAGTTCTTC.

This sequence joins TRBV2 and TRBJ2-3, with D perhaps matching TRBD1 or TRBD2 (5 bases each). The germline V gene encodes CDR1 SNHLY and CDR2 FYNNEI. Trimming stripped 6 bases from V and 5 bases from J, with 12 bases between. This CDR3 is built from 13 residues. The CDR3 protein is CASRGDGRDTQYF. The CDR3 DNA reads TGTGCCAGCAGGGGGGACGGTAGAGATACGCAGTATTTT.

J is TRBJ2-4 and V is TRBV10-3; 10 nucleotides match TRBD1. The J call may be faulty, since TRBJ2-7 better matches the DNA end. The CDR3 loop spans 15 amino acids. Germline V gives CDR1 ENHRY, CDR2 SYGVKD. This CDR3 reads CAISGGQGGTYEQYF. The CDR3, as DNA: TGTGCCATCAGTGGTGGACAGGGGGGAACCTACGAGCAGTACTTC.

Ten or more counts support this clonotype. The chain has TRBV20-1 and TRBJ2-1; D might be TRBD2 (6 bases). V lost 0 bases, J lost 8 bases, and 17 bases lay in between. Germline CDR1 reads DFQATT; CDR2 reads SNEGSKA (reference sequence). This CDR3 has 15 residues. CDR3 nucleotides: TGCAGTGCTAGAGACCTTGGGGAGACTAGGCATGAGCAGTTCTTC. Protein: CSARDLGETRHEQFF.

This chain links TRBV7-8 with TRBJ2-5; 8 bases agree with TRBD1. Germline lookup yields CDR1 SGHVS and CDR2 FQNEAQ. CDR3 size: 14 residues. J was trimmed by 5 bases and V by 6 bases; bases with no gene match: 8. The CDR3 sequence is CASRPAGGRETQYF. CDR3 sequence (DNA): TGTGCCAGCAGGCCCGCAGGGGGCAGGGAGACCCAGTACTTC. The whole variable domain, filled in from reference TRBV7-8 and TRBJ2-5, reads GAGVSQSPRYKVAKRGQDVALRCDPISGHVSLFWYQQALGQGPEFLTYFQNEAQLDKSGLPSDRFFAERPEGSVSTLKIQRTQQEDSAVYLCASRPAGGRETQYFGPGTRLLVL.

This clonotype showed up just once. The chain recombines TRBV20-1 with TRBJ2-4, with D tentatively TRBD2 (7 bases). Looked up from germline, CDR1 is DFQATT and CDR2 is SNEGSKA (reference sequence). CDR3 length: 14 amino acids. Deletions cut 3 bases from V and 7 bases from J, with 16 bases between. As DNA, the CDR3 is TGCAGTGCTAGCCCCGCCGGCGGGGGCAACATTCAGTACTTC. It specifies CSASPAGGGNIQYF.